The 21 T cell receptor beta chains reported below all come from one sample, sequenced in a study of blood T cell repertoires in COVID-19. Generated by immunoSEQ multiplex PCR, the TCRdb table keeps only in-frame clones and is missing some. The repertoire consists of around 290,000 clones, with approximately 87% occurring once and the leading ten covering approximately 8%. Input material: peripheral blood. The receptors here all came from a woman aged 45-65 years who had recovered from COVID-19.

The CDR3 DNA follows: TGCAGTGCTCAGAAGACCTACGAGCAGTACTTC. Protein: CSAQKTYEQYF. The rearrangement uses TRBV20-1 and TRBJ2-7; D gene uncertain. V dropped 5 bases and J dropped 2 bases, with 7 bases sitting between them. The CDR3 spans 11 residues. Per the germline V gene, CDR1 is DFQATT and CDR2 is SNEGSKA (reference sequence).

The gene calls are TRBV28 and TRBJ1-1; D gene unclear. Germline V gene sequence: CDR1 MDHEN, CDR2 SYDVKM. This CDR3 is 14 amino acids long. Trimming cost V 7 bases and J 10 bases, with 22 bases left between them. CDR3 DNA sequence: TGTGCCAGCAAGTCCGGCGGGAGCTTATCAGGAGCTTTCTTT. It codes for CASKSGGSLSGAFF.

The CDR3, as DNA: TGCGCCAGCAGCCAAGTGACGACAGGGGGCCTAAGCCTGAGGAACACCATATATTTT. Its protein is CASSQVTTGGLSLRNTIYF. The rearrangement joins TRBV4-1 to TRBJ1-3; 10 bases map to TRBD1. There are 19 residues in the CDR3. V lost 1 base and J lost 7; bases outside the gene matches: 16. In germline, CDR1 is MGHRA, CDR2 YSYEKL.

This rearrangement joins TRBV19 to TRBJ2-4; TRBD1 matches 7 bases. The junction had 2 bases not matched to a gene; V was cut back by 6 bases and J by 0 bases. The CDR3 length is 14 residues. CDR1 is LNHDA and CDR2 is SQIVND in the germline V gene (reference sequence). As DNA, the CDR3 is TGTGCCAGTAGCGACAGGGAAGCCAAAAACATTCAGTACTTC. The encoded protein is CASSDREAKNIQYF.

The chain employs TRBV7-2 and TRBJ1-2; TRBD1 agrees at 10 bases. The junction had 6 bases not matched to a gene; V was cut back by 5 bases and J by 3 bases. CDR3 length equals 15 residues. Germline CDR1 is SGHTA and CDR2 is FQGNSA. CDR3 bases: TGTGCCAGCAGCGTAACCGGGACAGGGGACTATGGCTACACCTTC. Translating gives CASSVTGTGDYGYTF.

The chain carries TRBV2 and TRBJ1-3; 7 bases match TRBD1. The V and J ends lost 4 bases and 2 bases, in that order; junction bases with no gene match: 2. Germline CDR1 is SNHLY and CDR2 is FYNNEI. The CDR3 is made up of 14 amino acids. The CDR3 DNA is TGTGCCAGCAGTGTGAGGGGGCCTGGAAACACCATATATTTT. Its protein product is CASSVRGPGNTIYF.

V gene TRBV12-5 combines with J gene TRBJ2-1, with 8 bases identical to TRBD2. Germline values: CDR1 LGHNT, CDR2 FRNRAP. The V gene end was trimmed by 3 bases and the J gene end by 0 bases; junction bases not matched to a gene: 10. CDR3 length: 18 amino acids. CDR3 DNA: TGTGCTAGTGGTTTCACGTCTAGCGGGTTTAGCTCCTACAATGAGCAGTTCTTC. Translating gives CASGFTSSGFSSYNEQFF.

The chain is built from TRBV2 and TRBJ1-2, with D possibly TRBD1 on 6 matching bases. Per the germline V gene, CDR1 is SNHLY and CDR2 is FYNNEI. Trimming took 4 bases from V and 3 from J, leaving 9 bases between them. The CDR3 runs to 13 residues. The chain's CDR3 is CASSGNRDYGYTF. CDR3 in DNA: TGTGCCAGCAGTGGAAACAGGGACTATGGCTACACCTTC.

The genes are TRBV5-1 and TRBJ2-7; 9 bases map to TRBD1. The J segment lost 3 bases and the V segment lost 6 bases, leaving 10 bases of the junction unmatched. CDR3 length equals 15 residues. CDR1 SGHRS and CDR2 YFSETQ come from the germline V gene. The CDR3 bases are TGCGCCAGCAAAACATCCGGGACAGGGAGCTACGAGCAGTACTTC. It translates to CASKTSGTGSYEQYF.

The V call is TRBV28, the J call TRBJ1-1; 7 positions match TRBD1. Germline V gene lookup returns CDR1 MDHEN and CDR2 SYDVKM. V shed 8 bases and J 0 bases; nucleotides not matched to a gene: 3. The CDR3 has 13 residues. CDR3 protein: CASRQGVNTEAFF. Here the CDR3 DNA reads TGTGCCAGCCGACAGGGAGTGAACACTGAAGCTTTCTTT.

The rearrangement joins TRBV2 to TRBJ2-5, with 8 bases matching TRBD2. In germline, CDR1 is SNHLY, CDR2 FYNNEI. V lost 11 bases and J lost 2; bases outside the gene matches: 1. The CDR3 covers 11 residues. The CDR3 spells CASGGQETQYF. The DNA for the CDR3 is TGTGCCTCGGGGGGGCAAGAGACCCAGTACTTC.

The chain couples TRBV7-2 to TRBJ2-3, with D possibly TRBD2 on 7 matching bases. This CDR3 is 14 amino acids long. V dropped 5 bases and J dropped 5 bases, with 14 bases sitting between them. Germline values: CDR1 SGHTA, CDR2 FQGNSA. The CDR3 region has the DNA TGTGCCAGCAGCGTGGAGGGGGGGCAAGATACGCAGTATTTT. Translating gives CASSVEGGQDTQYF. Full variable domain (missing parts from reference TRBV7-2 and TRBJ2-3): GAGVSQSPSNKVTEKGKDVELRCDPISGHTALYWYRQSLGQGLEFLIYFQGNSAPDKSGLPSDRFSAERTGGSVSTLTIQRTQQEDSAVYLCASSVEGGQDTQYFGPGTRLTVL.

The chain is built from TRBV4-3 and TRBJ2-1; tentatively, D is TRBD2 (5 bases). This CDR3 contains 14 residues. The germline gives CDR1 LGHNA, CDR2 YSLEER. V gave up 1 base and J gave up 7 bases, with 11 bases separating them. CDR3 nucleotide sequence: TGCGCCAGCAGCCAAGGTCAGCGGCTTAATGAGCAGTTCTTC. The encoded protein is CASSQGQRLNEQFF.

The chain carries TRBV30 and TRBJ1-3, with D unclear. This CDR3 has 14 residues. CDR1 and CDR2 (germline): GTSNPN, SVGIG (reference sequence). Trimming removed 4 bases from V and 0 bases from J, with 10 bases in between. The CDR3 DNA reads TGTGCCTGGAAGCGGGAGACCTCTGGAAACACCATATATTTT. Translation: CAWKRETSGNTIYF.

This rearrangement joins TRBV5-8 to TRBJ1-5; maybe TRBD1 (6 bases). The V gene lost 7 bases and the J gene lost 1 base, with 9 bases spanning the gap. This CDR3 comprises 13 residues. Germline V gene data show CDR1 as SGHTS and CDR2 as YDEGEE. The CDR3 protein is CASGGSSNQPQHF. The DNA for the CDR3 is TGTGCCAGCGGGGGCTCGAGCAATCAGCCCCAGCATTTT.

V is TRBV30 and J is TRBJ1-2, with D possibly matching TRBD1 (5 bases). From germline, CDR1 is GTSNPN and CDR2 SVGIG (reference sequence). This CDR3 comprises 13 residues. The germline V and J ends were trimmed by 4 bases and 7 bases, with 16 bases remaining between them. The CDR3 region is CAWKSGREGGYTF. As DNA, the CDR3 is TGTGCCTGGAAATCAGGGAGGGAGGGTGGCTACACCTTC.

This sequence joins TRBV30 and TRBJ1-1, with 7 nucleotides matching TRBD1. This CDR3 has 14 amino acids. From germline, CDR1 is GTSNPN and CDR2 SVGIG (reference sequence). The junction had 6 bases not matched to a gene; V was cut back by 4 bases and J by 1 base. The chain's CDR3 is CAWKTGSANTEAFF. For the CDR3, the DNA is TGTGCCTGGAAGACAGGGTCCGCGAACACTGAAGCTTTCTTT.

V usage is TRBV7-2 and J usage is TRBJ2-7, with D uncertain. The ends were cut back, 6 bases at V and 9 bases at J, with 15 bases in the middle. This CDR3 has 12 residues. The V gene's germline CDR1 is SGHTA and CDR2 FQGNSA. The CDR3 region is CASRSETSLQYF. The CDR3 DNA reads as TGTGCCAGCAGAAGCGAGACGTCCCTGCAGTACTTC. Full variable domain (outside the CDR3, taken from reference TRBV7-2 and TRBJ2-7): GAGVSQSPSNKVTEKGKDVELRCDPISGHTALYWYRQSLGQGLEFLIYFQGNSAPDKSGLPSDRFSAERTGGSVSTLTIQRTQQEDSAVYLCASRSETSLQYFGPGTRLTVT.

The chain couples TRBV28 to TRBJ2-1; TRBD2 agrees at 11 bases. The CDR3 runs to 17 residues. Germline lookup yields CDR1 MDHEN and CDR2 SYDVKM. Trimming cost V 3 bases and J 6 bases; bases outside gene matches: 10. The CDR3 DNA is TGTGCCAGCAGTTTTACTAGCGGGGGCCCAGGCGGCAATGAGCAGTTCTTC. Translation: CASSFTSGGPGGNEQFF.

This clone was observed a few times. The J gene is TRBJ1-5, the V gene TRBV9; the match to TRBD1 covers 10 bases. V lost 2 bases, J lost 2 bases, and 10 bases stayed unmatched. The CDR3 runs 18 residues. Germline V gene lookup returns CDR1 SGDLS and CDR2 YYNGEE. The CDR3 nucleotides read TGTGCCAGCAGCGTTCCGGGACAGGGGAGTAGGCGCAATCAGCCCCAGCATTTT. Its translation: CASSVPGQGSRRNQPQHF.

The chain uses TRBV2 and TRBJ2-5; D might be TRBD1 (6 bases). V lost 9 bases to trimming and J lost 5 bases, with 10 bases between them. In germline, CDR1 is SNHLY, CDR2 FYNNEI. The CDR3 extends over 11 amino acids. DNA of the CDR3: TGTGCCAGTACAGGGTTGGAGACCCAGTACTTC. Protein product: CASTGLETQYF.